One and the same sample provided the 4 T cell receptor beta chains below, sequenced in a study of regulatory T cells in long-lasting Graves disease. Time point denoted: newly diagnosed GD, antithyroid drugs for less than 3 months. Isolated PBMC RNA provided the starting material for the TCR library. Researchers made TCR beta libraries by using iRepertoire HTBI primers and running Arm-PCR on CDR3 regions. One entry per CDR3 protein, called by TCRdb with MiXCR from the multiplex PCR reads. This table has over 400,000 distinct CDR3 sequences, 14% appearing once. The sample was also linked to a second study, of T cells in Graves' hyperthyroidism and ophthalmopathy.

The sequencing here drew on peripheral blood mononuclear cells (PBMCs), taken at new diagnosis, from a patient treated with antithyroid drugs. The source is a woman aged 45-65 years with Graves disease.

Many counts were recorded for this clonotype. The chain joins TRBV7-8 to TRBJ2-7; D is possibly TRBD1 (6 bases). This CDR3 has 15 amino acids. Between the trimmed V and J ends, which lost 5 bases and 0 bases, there was a span of 14 bases. Germline-derived CDR1 and CDR2 are SGHVS and FQNEAQ. CDR3 DNA sequence: TGTGCCAGCAGCCTCACAAGGGGGAGCTCCTACGAGCAGTACTTC. The encoded protein is CASSLTRGSSYEQYF.

This clonotype was seen ten or more times. Germline and junction disagree at one end, which may indicate a read error. The chain recombines TRBV19 with TRBJ1-1, with a possible D match to TRBD1 (5 bases). Germline CDR1 reads LNHDA; CDR2 reads SQIVND (reference sequence). This CDR3 comprises 13 residues. The CDR3, as DNA: TGCGCCAGCAGCATTGGGGGAAACACTGAAGCTTTCTTT. This translates into CASSIGGNTEAFF.

This clonotype was recorded many times. The chain joins TRBV28 to TRBJ2-5, with 7 positions matching TRBD2. There are 15 residues in the CDR3. J lost 1 base, V lost 5 bases, and 7 bases had no gene match. Germline V gene sequence: CDR1 MDHEN, CDR2 SYDVKM. This CDR3 reads CASSTPGGIQETQYF. CDR3 coding DNA: TGTGCCAGCAGTACACCCGGGGGGATCCAAGAGACCCAGTACTTC.

The table lists this clonotype with a few counts. This rearrangement joins TRBV29-1 to TRBJ2-7; the match to TRBD1 covers 7 bases. CDR1 SQVTM and CDR2 ANQGSEA come from the germline V gene. The V gene end was trimmed by 2 bases and the J gene end by 2 bases; junction bases not matched to a gene: 6. The CDR3 has 14 amino acids. The CDR3 DNA follows: TGCAGCGTTGAAACGGCCGGGACAGCCTACGAGCAGTACTTC. It yields the protein CSVETAGTAYEQYF.